This T cell receptor (beta chain) was sequenced during a study of blood T cells in healthy people across ages. The use of a sample-barcoded 5' primer and a J-beta primer mix characterized a second PCR of roughly 7 to 11 cycles. At least 3 million CDR3-containing paired-end reads were obtained per sample. TCRdb fed the 5' RACE reads into MiXCR, producing one record per CDR3 protein. The table includes approximately 800,000 distinct CDR3 sequences, approximately 60% detected once. The CDR3 is 17 residues long. V shed 3 bases and J 5 bases; nucleotides not matched to a gene: 13. CDR1 SGHDN and CDR2 FVKESK come from the germline V gene. Study results and limitations: For the donors, CMV status was unknown and possibly confounded expanded clonotype changes. Relative to aged donors, long-lived donors carried more naive CD4+ cells and displayed higher diversity.

Comments on this clonotype: Its antigen is unidentified.

This chain connects TRBV14 to TRBJ2-7; 10 bases match TRBD2. Sequenced input: blood. The TCR originated in a man between 35 and 55 years old in good health. Here the CDR3 DNA reads TGTGCCAGCAGCCAGGGCGAGATGGTAGCGGGAGGCGACGAGCAGTACTTC. It yields the protein CASSQGEMVAGGDEQYF.